This T cell receptor (beta chain) emerged from a study of vaccination and CD4 T cells after COVID-19. Study as a whole: There were two doses of either BNT162b2 or mRNA-1273 vaccine given to participants.

The Oncomine TCR Beta short-read assay was what sequenced the DNA obtained from cultured CD4+ T cells. TCRdb called the PCR reads again in MiXCR, with one record for every CDR3 protein. The table lists about 10,000 distinct CDR3 sequences, around 40% of them singletons, with approximately 28% in the top ten. This CDR3 has 15 amino acids. Trimming cost V 5 bases and J 8 bases, with 19 bases left between them. Germline loops: CDR1 SGHVS, CDR2 FNYEAQ. As to treatment: roughly 10-day PBMC culture with coronavirus spike peptide pools or control peptides (ViraFEST assay). To note about this clonotype: Its target is not known.

The chain has TRBV7-6 and TRBJ2-1; no clear D gene. The clonotype originates from a human donor who had recovered from COVID-19. Sequenced material: CD4+ T cells from blood, cultured in vitro. CDR3 sequence: CASSLVSGEGYEQFF. For the CDR3, the DNA is TGTGCCAGCAGCCTCGTTAGTGGCGAAGGCTATGAGCAGTTCTTC.